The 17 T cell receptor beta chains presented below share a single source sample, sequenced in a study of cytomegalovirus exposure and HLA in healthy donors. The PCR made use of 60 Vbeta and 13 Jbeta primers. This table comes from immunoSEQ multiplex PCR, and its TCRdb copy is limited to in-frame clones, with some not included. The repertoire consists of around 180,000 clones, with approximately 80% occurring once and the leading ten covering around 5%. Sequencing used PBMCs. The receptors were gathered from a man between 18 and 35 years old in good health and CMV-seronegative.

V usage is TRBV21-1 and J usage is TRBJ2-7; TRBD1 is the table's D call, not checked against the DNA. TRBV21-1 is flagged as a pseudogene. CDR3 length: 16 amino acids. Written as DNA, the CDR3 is TGTGCCAGCAGCTTAGGACAGGGAAAGTATCTGGGCGAGCAGTACTTC. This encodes CASSLGQGKYLGEQYF.

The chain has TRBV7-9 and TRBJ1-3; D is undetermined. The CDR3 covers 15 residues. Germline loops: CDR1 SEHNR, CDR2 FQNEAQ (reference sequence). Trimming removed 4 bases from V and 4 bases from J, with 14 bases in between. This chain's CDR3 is CASSSMDFPGNTIYF. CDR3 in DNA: TGTGCCAGCAGCTCCATGGACTTTCCCGGAAACACCATATATTTT.

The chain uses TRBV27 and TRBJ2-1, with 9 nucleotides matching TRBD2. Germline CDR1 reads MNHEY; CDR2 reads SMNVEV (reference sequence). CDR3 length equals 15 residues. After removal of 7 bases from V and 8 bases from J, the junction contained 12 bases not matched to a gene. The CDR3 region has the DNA TGTGCCAGCAAAAGTGGCGGGAGGGGTCAGGATGAGCAGTTCTTC. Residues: CASKSGGRGQDEQFF.

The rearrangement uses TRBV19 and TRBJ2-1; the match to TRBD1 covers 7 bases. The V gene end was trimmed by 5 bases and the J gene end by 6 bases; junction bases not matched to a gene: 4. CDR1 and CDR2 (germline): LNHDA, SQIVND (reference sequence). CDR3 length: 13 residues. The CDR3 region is CASSPGTANEQFF. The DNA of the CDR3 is TGTGCCAGTAGTCCCGGGACAGCCAATGAGCAGTTCTTC.

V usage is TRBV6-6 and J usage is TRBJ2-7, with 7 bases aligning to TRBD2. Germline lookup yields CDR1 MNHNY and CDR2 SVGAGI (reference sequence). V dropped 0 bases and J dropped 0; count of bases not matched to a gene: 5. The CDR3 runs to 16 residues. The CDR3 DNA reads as TGTGCCAGCAGTTACTCTGGCGGGGGTACCTCCTACGAGCAGTACTTC. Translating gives CASSYSGGGTSYEQYF.

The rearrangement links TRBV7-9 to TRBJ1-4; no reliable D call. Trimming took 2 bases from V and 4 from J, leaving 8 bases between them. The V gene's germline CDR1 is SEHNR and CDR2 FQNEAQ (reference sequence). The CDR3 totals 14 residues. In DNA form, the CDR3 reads TGTGCCAGCAGCTTAAGTTTGAGTAATGAAAAACTGTTTTTT. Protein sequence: CASSLSLSNEKLFF.

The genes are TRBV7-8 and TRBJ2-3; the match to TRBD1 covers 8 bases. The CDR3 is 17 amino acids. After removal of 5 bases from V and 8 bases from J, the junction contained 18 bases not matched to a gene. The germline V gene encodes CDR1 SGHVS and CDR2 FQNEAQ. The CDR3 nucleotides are TGTGCCAGCAGCCCCACCAGCAGACAGGGGTCGTCGGGTACGCAGTATTTT. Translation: CASSPTSRQGSSGTQYF.

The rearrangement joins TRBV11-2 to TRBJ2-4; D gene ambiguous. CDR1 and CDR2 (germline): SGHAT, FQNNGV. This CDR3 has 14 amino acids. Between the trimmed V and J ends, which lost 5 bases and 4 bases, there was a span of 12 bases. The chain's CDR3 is CASSPLRRKNIQYF. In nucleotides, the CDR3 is TGTGCCAGCAGCCCCCTTCGGCGGAAAAACATTCAGTACTTC. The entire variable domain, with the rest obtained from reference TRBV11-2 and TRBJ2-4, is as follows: EAGVAQSPRYKIIEKRQSVAFWCNPISGHATLYWYQQILGQGPKLLIQFQNNGVVDDSQLPKDRFSAERLKGVDSTLKIQPAKLEDSAVYLCASSPLRRKNIQYFGAGTRLSVL.

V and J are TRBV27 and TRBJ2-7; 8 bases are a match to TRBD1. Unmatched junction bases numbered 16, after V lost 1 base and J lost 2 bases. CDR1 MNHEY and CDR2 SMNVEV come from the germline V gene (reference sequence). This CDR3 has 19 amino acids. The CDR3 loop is CASSLYGHLQDRGPYEQYF. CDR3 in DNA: TGTGCCAGCAGTTTATACGGCCACTTACAAGACAGGGGACCCTACGAGCAGTACTTC.

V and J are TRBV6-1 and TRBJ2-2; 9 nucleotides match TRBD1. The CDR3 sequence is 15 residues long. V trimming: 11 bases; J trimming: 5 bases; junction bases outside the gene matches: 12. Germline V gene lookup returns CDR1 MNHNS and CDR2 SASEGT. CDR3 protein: CAGTRQGGGTGELFF. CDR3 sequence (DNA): TGTGCCGGGACTCGACAGGGGGGAGGTACCGGGGAGCTGTTTTTT.

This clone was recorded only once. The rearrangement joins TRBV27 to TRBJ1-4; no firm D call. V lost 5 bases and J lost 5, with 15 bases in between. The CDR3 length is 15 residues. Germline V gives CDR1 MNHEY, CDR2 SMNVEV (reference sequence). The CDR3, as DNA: TGTGCCAGCAGTCAAGTGGCAGAAATCAATGAAAAACTGTTTTTT. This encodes CASSQVAEINEKLFF.

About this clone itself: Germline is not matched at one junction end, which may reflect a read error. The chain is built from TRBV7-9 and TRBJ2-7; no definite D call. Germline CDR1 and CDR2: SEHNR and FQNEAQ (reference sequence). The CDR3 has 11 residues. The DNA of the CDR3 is TGTTCCAGCAGCCAAAACTACGAGCAGTACTTC. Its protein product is CSSSQNYEQYF.

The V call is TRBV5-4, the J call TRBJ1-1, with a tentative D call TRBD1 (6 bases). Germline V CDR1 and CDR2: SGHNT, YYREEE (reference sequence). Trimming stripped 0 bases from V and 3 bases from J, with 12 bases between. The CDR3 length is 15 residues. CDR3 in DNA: TGTGCCAGCAGCTTGGGGTCAGGGGCGGACACTGAAGCTTTCTTT. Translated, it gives CASSLGSGADTEAFF.

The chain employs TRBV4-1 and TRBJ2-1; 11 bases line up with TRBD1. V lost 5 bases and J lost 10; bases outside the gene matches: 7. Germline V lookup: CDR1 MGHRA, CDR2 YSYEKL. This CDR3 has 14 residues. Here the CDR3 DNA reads TGCGCCAGCAGCGTGGGACAGGGGGTGACGGAGCAGTTCTTC. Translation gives CASSVGQGVTEQFF.

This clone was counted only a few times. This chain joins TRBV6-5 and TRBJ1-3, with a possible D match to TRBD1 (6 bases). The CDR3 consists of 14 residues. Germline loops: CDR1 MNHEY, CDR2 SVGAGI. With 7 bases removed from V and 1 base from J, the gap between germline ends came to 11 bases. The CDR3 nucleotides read TGTGCCAGCATGAAAACAGGGTCTGGAAACACCATATATTTT. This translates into CASMKTGSGNTIYF.

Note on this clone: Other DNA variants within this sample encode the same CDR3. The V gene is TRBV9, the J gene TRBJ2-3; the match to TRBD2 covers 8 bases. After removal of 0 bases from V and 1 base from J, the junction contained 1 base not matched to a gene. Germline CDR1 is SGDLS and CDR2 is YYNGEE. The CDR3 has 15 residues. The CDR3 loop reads CASSVGAGGTDTQYF. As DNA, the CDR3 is TGTGCCAGCAGCGTAGGAGCGGGAGGCACAGATACGCAGTATTTT. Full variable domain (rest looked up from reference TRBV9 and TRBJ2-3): DSGVTQTPKHLITATGQRVTLRCSPRSGDLSVYWYQQSLDQGLQFLIQYYNGEERAKGNILERFSAQQFPDLHSELNLSSLELGDSALYFCASSVGAGGTDTQYFGPGTRLTVL.

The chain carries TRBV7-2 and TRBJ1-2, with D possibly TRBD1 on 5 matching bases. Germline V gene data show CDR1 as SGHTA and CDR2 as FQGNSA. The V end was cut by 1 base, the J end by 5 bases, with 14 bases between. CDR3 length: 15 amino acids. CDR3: CASSLGPGLLYGYTF. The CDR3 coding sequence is TGTGCCAGCAGCTTAGGTCCAGGGTTATTATATGGCTACACCTTC.